These 5 T cell receptor beta chains were sequenced from one sample in a study of CXCR3-negative and CXCR3-positive naive CD8 T cells. Study conclusions and caveats: Hydrophobicity was higher for TRB CDR3s found in CXCR3-positive naive cells than in CXCR3-negative naive cells.

Libraries were UMI-labeled 5' RACE TRB cDNA. TCRdb reprocessed the 5' RACE reads; each CDR3 protein has one entry and no DNA is given. The sample table sets out some 68,000 distinct CDR3 sequences. Their target antigens are unknown. Specimen: naive CXCR3+ CD8+ T cells from blood. Subset given: CD45RO-CCR7+CD27+CD95- naive CD8+ T cells expressing CXCR3 (TNR3+). Every receptor here comes from a human donor in good health. Some clones in this sample may be carry-over from other donors' samples.

V and J are TRBV5-4 and TRBJ1-1. CDR3 length equals 13 residues. Germline V gives CDR1 SGHNT, CDR2 YYREEE (reference sequence). The CDR3 is CASSLEENTEAFF.

The CDR3 protein is CAISGTGGTEETQYF. The chain links TRBV10-3 to TRBJ2-5; the D call from TCRdb, TRBD1, cannot be confirmed without DNA. The CDR3 is made up of 15 amino acids. CDR1 and CDR2 (germline): ENHRY, SYGVKD.

The CDR3 reads CASSLPEGGRDIYGYTF. The genes are TRBV25-1 and TRBJ1-2; with no DNA, the TCRdb D assignment of TRBD1 cannot be verified. The CDR3 is made up of 17 amino acids. From germline, CDR1 is MGHDK and CDR2 SYGVNS.

V gene TRBV7-9 combines with J gene TRBJ2-7; TCRdb's D call of TRBD1 is untestable without DNA. Germline loops: CDR1 SEHNR, CDR2 FQNEAQ (reference sequence). CDR3 length equals 14 residues. The CDR3: CASSLDTNSYEQYF.

The V call is TRBV7-2, the J call TRBJ2-7; TCRdb gives TRBD1 as the D gene, but with no DNA this cannot be confirmed. Germline V CDR1 and CDR2: SGHTA, FQGNSA. This CDR3 region has 13 residues. CDR3 sequence: CASGRDRALEQYF.